This is a list of T cell receptor beta chains from one sample in a study of post-analysis software for immune sequencing data. A single record per CDR3 protein comes from TCRdb applying MiXCR to the PCR reads. This sample has about 770,000 distinct CDR3 sequences; around 45% occur once, and the top ten carry 4.9%. Sample: blood. The receptors come from a girl aged 5-17 years with multiple sclerosis. The CDR3 runs from the conserved cysteine through the conserved F or W. The D gene is left open where the match is weak. Not all rows give a size; the values are once, few, many and, for expanded clones, a class.

j_gene | d_gene | abundance | v_gene | CDR3nt | CDR3aa
TRBJ2-1 | TRBD2 | - | TRBV12-3/TRBV12-4 | TGTGCCAGCAGTTTAGCACTAGCGGGGTACAATGAGCAGTTCTTC | CASSLALAGYNEQFF
TRBJ2-3 | - | - | TRBV29-1 | TGCAGCGTTGCAGTGGGAGGCGCAGATACGCAGTATTTT | CSVAVGGADTQYF
TRBJ2-7 | - | - | TRBV11-2 | TGTGCCAGCAGCCCCCTAGCGTCTGGACTATGCAAAGGGCAGTACTTC | CASSPLASGLCKGQYF
TRBJ2-7 | - | - | TRBV21-1 | TGTGCCATCGACTCCGGGACCGTGACCTCCTACGAGCAGTACTTC | CAIDSGTVTSYEQYF
TRBJ2-1 | TRBD2 | - | TRBV12-3/TRBV12-4 | TGTGCCAGCAGGAGCGGGAGGAGCTCCTACAATGAGCAGTTCTTC | CASRSGRSSYNEQFF
TRBJ1-2 | TRBD1 | few | TRBV7-2 | TGTGCCAGCAGCACCGGGACAGGGTCCTATGGCTACACCTTC | CASSTGTGSYGYTF
TRBJ2-7 | TRBD1 | few | TRBV12-3/TRBV12-4 | TGTGCCAGCACCTGGGGGACAGTGACCTACGAGCAGTACTTC | CASTWGTVTYEQYF
TRBJ1-2 | TRBD1 | many | TRBV12-3/TRBV12-4 | TGTGCCAGCAGTTTGGGCCAGGGGGCTAACTATGGCTACACCTTC | CASSLGQGANYGYTF
TRBJ2-1 | TRBD2 | - | TRBV24-1 | TGTGCCACCAGTAAACTAGCGGCTAGCGATGAGCAGTTCTTC | CATSKLAASDEQFF
TRBJ2-6 | - | many | TRBV2 | TGTGCCAGCAGTGCTCAGGGCGCTGGGGCCAACGTCCTGACTTTC | CASSAQGAGANVLTF
TRBJ2-7 | - | many | TRBV27 | TGTGCCAGCAGTCGGACGTTAGGCTCCGAGCAGTACTTC | CASSRTLGSEQYF
TRBJ2-1 | TRBD1 | - | TRBV6-2/TRBV6-3 | TGTGCCAGCAGTGCCAGAGCACCGGGACAGCTCAACAATGAGCAGTTCTTC | CASSARAPGQLNNEQFF